This T cell receptor (beta chain) was observed in a study of shared clonotypes between healthy human individuals. V was clipped by 7 bases and J by 7 bases, with 11 bases between them. The CDR3 length is 13 residues. Germline V gene data show CDR1 as MNHEY and CDR2 as SVGAGI. Donors had no recently reported acute infections or vaccinations and were HIV-negative. Authors' methods: Without quality scores, immunoSEQ junctional reads could not be filtered like full-length reads. Sequencing used immunoSEQ multiplex PCR; TCRdb keeps in-frame clones, though not all of them. The V and J calls and clone size were taken over from that table, and D and trimming were inferred from the DNA. The sample holds approximately 470,000 clones, about 78% seen once.

The sequencing input was PBMCs. This TCR was sampled from a woman aged 40 to 55 in good health. Some clones in this sample may be carry-over from other donors' samples. The chain couples TRBV6-5 to TRBJ1-6; D unclear. The chain's CDR3 is CASNAQPNSPLHF. CDR3 sequence (DNA): TGTGCCAGCAATGCGCAGCCGAATTCACCCCTCCACTTT.